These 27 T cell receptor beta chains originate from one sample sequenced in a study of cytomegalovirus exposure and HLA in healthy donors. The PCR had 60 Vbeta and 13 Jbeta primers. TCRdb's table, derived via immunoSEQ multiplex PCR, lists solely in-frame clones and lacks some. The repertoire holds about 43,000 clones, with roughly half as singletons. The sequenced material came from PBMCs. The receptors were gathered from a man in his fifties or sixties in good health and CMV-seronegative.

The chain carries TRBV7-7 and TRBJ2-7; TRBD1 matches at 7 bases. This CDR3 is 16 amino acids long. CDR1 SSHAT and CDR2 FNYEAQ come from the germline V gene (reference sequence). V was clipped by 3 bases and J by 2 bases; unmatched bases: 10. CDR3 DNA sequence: TGTGCCAGCAGCTTTGGTCCCCGGGACAGAGCCTACGAGCAGTACTTC. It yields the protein CASSFGPRDRAYEQYF.

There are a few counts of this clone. In DNA form, the CDR3 reads TGCAGCGGCGACACATCCGGCACTGAAGCTTTCTTT. It encodes CSGDTSGTEAFF. The J gene is TRBJ1-1, the V gene TRBV29-1; no firm D call. The CDR3 is 12 amino acids. V dropped 7 bases and J dropped 4 bases, with 13 bases sitting between them. CDR1 SQVTM and CDR2 ANQGSEA come from the germline V gene.

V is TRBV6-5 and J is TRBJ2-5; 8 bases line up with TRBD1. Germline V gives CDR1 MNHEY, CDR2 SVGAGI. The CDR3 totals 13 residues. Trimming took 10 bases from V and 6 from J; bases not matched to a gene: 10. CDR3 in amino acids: CATNPQGAKTQYF. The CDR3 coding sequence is TGTGCCACAAATCCGCAGGGGGCGAAGACCCAGTACTTC.

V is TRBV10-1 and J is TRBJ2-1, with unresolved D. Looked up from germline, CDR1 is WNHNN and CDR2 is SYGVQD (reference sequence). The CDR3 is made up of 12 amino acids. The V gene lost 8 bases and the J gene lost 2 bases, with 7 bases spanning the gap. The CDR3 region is CASGATYNEQFF. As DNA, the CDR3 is TGCGCCAGCGGAGCCACCTACAATGAGCAGTTCTTC.

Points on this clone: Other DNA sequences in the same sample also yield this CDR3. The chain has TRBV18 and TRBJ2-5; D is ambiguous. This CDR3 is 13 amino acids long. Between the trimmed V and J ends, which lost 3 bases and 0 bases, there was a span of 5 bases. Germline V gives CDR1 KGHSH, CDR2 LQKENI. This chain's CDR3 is CASSPQYQETQYF. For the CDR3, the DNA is TGTGCCAGCTCACCCCAGTACCAAGAGACCCAGTACTTC.

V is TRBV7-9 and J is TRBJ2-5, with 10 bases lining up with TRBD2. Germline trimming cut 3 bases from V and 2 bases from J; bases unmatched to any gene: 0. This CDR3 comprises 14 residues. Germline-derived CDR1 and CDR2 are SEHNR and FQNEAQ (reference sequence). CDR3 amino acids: CASSLTSGQETQYF. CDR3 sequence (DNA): TGTGCCAGCAGCTTGACTAGCGGGCAAGAGACCCAGTACTTC.

For the CDR3, the DNA is TGTGCCAGCAGCGTCGATGCAGATAGCAATCAGCCCCAGCATTTT. Amino acid sequence: CASSVDADSNQPQHF. The rearrangement links TRBV9 to TRBJ1-5, with unresolved D. V was pared by 2 bases and J by 0 bases, with 9 bases between. The V gene's germline CDR1 is SGDLS and CDR2 YYNGEE. The CDR3 length is 15 residues.

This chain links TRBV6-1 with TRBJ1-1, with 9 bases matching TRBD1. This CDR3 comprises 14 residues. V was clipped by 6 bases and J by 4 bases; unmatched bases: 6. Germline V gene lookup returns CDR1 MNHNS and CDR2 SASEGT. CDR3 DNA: TGTGCCAGCAGCCTTGACAGGGGGGGCACTGAAGCTTTCTTT. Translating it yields CASSLDRGGTEAFF.

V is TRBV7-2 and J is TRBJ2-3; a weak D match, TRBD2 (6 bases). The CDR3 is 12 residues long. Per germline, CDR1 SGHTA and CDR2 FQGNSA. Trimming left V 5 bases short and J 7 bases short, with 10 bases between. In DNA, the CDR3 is TGTGCCAGCAGCCTCGGCGGGAATACGCAGTATTTT. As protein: CASSLGGNTQYF.

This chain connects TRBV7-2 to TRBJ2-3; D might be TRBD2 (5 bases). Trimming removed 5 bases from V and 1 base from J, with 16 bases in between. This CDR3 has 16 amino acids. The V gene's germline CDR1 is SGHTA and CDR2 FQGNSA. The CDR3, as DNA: TGTGCCAGCAGCCTTATAGCGCAAGGTGGCACAGATACGCAGTATTTT. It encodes CASSLIAQGGTDTQYF.

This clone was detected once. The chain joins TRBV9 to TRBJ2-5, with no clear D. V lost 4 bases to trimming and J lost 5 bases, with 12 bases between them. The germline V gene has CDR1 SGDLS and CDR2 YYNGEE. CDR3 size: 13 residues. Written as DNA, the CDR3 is TGTGCCAGCAGCCTCTCCCAGGTGGAGACCCAGTACTTC. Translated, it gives CASSLSQVETQYF.

CDR3 protein: CAWSVIRNTEAFF. The CDR3 nucleotides are TGTGCCTGGAGTGTTATCCGGAACACTGAAGCTTTCTTT. The chain links TRBV30 to TRBJ1-1; D gene unclear. Trimming removed 0 bases at V and 1 base at J, with 6 bases between. Germline loops: CDR1 GTSNPN, CDR2 SVGIG (reference sequence). CDR3 length: 13 amino acids. The full variable domain, its missing parts supplied by reference TRBV30 and TRBJ1-1, is SQTIHQWPATLVQPVGSPLSLECTVEGTSNPNLYWYRQAAGRGLQLLFYSVGIGQISSEVPQNLSASRPQDRQFILSSKKLLLSDSGFYLCAWSVIRNTEAFFGQGTRLTVV.

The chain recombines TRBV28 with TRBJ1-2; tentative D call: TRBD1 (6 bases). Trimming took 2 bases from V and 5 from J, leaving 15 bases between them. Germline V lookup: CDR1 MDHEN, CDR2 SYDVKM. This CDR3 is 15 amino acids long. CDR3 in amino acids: CASSLAPGEGYGYTF. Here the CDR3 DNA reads TGTGCCAGCAGTTTAGCACCAGGGGAAGGATATGGCTACACCTTC.

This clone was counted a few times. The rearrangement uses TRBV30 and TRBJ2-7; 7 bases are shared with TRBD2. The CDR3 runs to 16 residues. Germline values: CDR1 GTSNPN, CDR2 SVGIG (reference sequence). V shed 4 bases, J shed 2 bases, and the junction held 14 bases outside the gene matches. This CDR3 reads CAWTRKGLRTAYEQYF. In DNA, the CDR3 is TGTGCCTGGACCCGCAAGGGACTACGAACCGCCTACGAGCAGTACTTC.

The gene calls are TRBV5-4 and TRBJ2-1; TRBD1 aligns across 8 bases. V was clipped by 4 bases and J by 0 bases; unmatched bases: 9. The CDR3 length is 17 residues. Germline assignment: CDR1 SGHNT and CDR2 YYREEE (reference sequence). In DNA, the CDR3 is TGTGCCAGCAGCGGGTGGGACAGGACGAGCTCCTACAATGAGCAGTTCTTC. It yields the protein CASSGWDRTSSYNEQFF.

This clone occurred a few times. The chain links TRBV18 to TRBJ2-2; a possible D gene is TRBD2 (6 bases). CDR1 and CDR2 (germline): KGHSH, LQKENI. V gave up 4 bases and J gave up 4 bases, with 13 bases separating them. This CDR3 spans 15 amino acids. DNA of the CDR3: TGTGCCAGCTCACGACTAGTTGAGGCCACCGGGGAGCTGTTTTTT. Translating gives CASSRLVEATGELFF.

CDR3 in DNA: TGTGCCAGCAGTTATGCGACAGGACGTTACAATGAGCAGTTCTTC. It codes for CASSYATGRYNEQFF. This rearrangement joins TRBV6-5 to TRBJ2-1; D may be TRBD1 (6 bases). The CDR3 sequence is 15 residues long. V lost 3 bases to trimming and J lost 4 bases, with 13 bases between them. Per the germline V gene, CDR1 is MNHEY and CDR2 is SVGAGI.

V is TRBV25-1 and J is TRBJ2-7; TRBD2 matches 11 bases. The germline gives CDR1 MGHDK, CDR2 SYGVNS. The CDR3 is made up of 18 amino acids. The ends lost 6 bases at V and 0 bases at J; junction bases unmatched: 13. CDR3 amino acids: CASRAVSGRAYGSYEQYF. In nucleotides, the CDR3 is TGTGCCAGCAGGGCGGTTAGCGGGAGGGCCTATGGCTCCTACGAGCAGTACTTC.

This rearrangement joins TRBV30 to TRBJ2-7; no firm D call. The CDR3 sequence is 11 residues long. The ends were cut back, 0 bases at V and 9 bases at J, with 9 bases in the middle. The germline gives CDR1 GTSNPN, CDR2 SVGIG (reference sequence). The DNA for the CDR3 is TGTGCCTGGAGTGTGGGCCTTGGGCAGTACTTC. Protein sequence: CAWSVGLGQYF.

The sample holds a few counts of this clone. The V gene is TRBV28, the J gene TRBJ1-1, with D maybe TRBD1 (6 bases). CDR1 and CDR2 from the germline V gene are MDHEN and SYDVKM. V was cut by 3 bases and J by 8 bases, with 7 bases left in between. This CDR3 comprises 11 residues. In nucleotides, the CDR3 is TGTGCCAGCAGTTTTGGGACAGAAGCTTTCTTT. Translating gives CASSFGTEAFF.

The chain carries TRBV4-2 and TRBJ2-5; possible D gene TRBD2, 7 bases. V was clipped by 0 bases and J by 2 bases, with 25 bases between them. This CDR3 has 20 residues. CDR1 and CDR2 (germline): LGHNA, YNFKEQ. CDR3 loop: CASSQERIAGAGQLQETQYF. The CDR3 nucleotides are TGTGCCAGCAGCCAAGAGAGGATAGCGGGTGCGGGACAACTTCAAGAGACCCAGTACTTC.

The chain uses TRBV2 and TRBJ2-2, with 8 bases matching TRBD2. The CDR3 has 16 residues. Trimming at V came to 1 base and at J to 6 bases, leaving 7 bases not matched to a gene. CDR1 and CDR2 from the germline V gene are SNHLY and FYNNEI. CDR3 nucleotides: TGTGCCAGCAGTGAAGAGGGCGGGAGGTTTGCCGGGGAGCTGTTTTTT. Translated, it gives CASSEEGGRFAGELFF. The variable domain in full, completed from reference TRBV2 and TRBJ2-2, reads EPEVTQTPSHQVTQMGQEVILRCVPISNHLYFYWYRQILGQKVEFLVSFYNNEISEKSEIFDDQFSVERPDGSNFTLKIRSTKLEDSAMYFCASSEEGGRFAGELFFGEGSRLTVL.

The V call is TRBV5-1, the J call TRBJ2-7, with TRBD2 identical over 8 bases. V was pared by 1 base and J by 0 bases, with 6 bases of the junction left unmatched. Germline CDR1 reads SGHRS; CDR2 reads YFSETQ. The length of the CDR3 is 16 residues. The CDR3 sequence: CASSLTLSGSSYEQYF. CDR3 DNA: TGCGCCAGCAGCTTGACTCTGAGCGGGAGCTCCTACGAGCAGTACTTC.

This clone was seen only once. This chain's CDR3 is CASSSQFRNTIYF. In DNA, the CDR3 is TGTGCCAGCAGCTCCCAGTTTCGAAACACCATATATTTT. The chain is built from TRBV7-2 and TRBJ1-3, with D unresolved. Germline CDR1 reads SGHTA; CDR2 reads FQGNSA. The CDR3 totals 13 residues. The V gene lost 4 bases and the J gene lost 5 bases, with 9 bases spanning the gap.

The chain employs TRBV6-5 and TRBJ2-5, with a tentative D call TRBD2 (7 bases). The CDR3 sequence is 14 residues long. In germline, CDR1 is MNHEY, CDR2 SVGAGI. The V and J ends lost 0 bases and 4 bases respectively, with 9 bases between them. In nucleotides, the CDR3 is TGTGCCAGCAGTTACTCGGGGGGGCCAGAGACCCAGTACTTC. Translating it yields CASSYSGGPETQYF.

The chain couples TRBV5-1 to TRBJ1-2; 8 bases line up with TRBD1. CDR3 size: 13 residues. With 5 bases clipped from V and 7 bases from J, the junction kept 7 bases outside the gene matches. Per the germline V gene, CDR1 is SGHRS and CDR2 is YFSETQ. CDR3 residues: CASRPDRGTGYTF. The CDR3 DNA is TGCGCCAGCAGACCTGACAGGGGCACTGGCTACACCTTC.

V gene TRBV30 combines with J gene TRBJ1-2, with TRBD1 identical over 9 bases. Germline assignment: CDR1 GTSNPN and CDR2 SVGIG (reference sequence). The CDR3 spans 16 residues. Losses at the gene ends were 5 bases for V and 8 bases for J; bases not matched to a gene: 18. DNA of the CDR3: TGTGCCTGGGGGAGCCTCTGGAGGGACAGGGCGAGAGGCTACACCTTC. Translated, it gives CAWGSLWRDRARGYTF.